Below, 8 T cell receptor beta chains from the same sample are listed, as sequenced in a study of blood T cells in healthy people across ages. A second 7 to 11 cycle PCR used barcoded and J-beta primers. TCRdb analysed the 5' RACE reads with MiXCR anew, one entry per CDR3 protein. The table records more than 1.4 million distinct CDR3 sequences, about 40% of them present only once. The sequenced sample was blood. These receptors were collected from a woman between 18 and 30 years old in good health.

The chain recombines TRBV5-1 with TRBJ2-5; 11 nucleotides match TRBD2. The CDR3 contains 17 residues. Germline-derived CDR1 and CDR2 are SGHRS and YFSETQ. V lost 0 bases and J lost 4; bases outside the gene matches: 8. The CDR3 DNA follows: TGCGCCAGCAGCTTGGGACTAGCGGGGAGTTCGGTAGAGACCCAGTACTTC. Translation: CASSLGLAGSSVETQYF.

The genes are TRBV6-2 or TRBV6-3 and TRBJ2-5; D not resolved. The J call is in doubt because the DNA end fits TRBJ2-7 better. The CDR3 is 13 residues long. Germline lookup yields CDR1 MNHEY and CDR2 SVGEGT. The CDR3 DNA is TGTGCCAGCATGGGAAGCTTAGTCCTCGAGCAGTACTTC. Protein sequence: CASMGSLVLEQYF.

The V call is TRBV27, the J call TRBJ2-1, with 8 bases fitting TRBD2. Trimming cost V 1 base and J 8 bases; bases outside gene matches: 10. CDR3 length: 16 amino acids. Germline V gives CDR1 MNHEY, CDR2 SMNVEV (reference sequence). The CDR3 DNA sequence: TGTGCCAGCAGTTTATTACTCCAGCGGGAGTTCGATGAGCAGTTCTTC. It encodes CASSLLLQREFDEQFF.

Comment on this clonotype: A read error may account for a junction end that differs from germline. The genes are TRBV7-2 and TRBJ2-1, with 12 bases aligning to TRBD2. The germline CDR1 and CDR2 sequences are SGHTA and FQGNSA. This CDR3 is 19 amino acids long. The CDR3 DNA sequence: TGTGCCAGCAGCTTCCCAGGACTAGCGGGACGACGCTCCTACAATGAGCGGTTCTTC. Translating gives CASSFPGLAGRRSYNERFF.

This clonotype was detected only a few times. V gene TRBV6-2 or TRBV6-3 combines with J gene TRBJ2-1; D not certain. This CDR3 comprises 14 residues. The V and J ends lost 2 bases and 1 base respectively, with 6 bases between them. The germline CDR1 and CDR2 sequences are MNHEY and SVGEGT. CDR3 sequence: CASSYEGSYNEQFF. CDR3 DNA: TGTGCCAGCAGTTACGAAGGGTCCTACAATGAGCAGTTCTTC.

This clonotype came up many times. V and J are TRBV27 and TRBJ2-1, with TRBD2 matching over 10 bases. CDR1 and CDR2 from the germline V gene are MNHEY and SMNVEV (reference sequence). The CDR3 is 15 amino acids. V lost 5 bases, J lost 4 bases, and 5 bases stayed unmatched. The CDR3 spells CASSQGLAYYNEQFF. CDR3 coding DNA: TGTGCCAGCAGTCAGGGACTAGCGTATTACAATGAGCAGTTCTTC.

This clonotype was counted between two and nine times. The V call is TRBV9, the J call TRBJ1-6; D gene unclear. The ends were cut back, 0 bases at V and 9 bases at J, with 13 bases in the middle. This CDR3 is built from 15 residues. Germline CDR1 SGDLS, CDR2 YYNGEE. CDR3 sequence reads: CASSVDPKVGSPLHF. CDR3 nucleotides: TGTGCCAGCAGCGTAGATCCAAAGGTCGGTTCACCCCTCCACTTT.

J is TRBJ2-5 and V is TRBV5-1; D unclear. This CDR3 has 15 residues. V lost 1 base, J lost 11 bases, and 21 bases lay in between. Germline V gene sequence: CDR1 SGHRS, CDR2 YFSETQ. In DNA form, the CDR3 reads TGCGCCAGCAGCTTGTTGTCGGCCGGAAACAATGAGCAGTACTTC. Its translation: CASSLLSAGNNEQYF.